The TCR beta chain under discussion was sequenced for a study of metastatic and nonmetastatic thyroid tumors. Thyroid surgery took place with no prior treatment in any patient. CDR3 length: 14 amino acids. V was cut by 1 base and J by 5 bases, with 9 bases left in between. Germline V gene data show CDR1 as SEHNR and CDR2 as FQNEAQ (reference sequence). There are many counts of this clone. TCRdb reprocessed the PCR reads using MiXCR. The sample contains 35,000 to 40,000 clones, 17% of which appear only once. The TCR originated in a female donor with papillary thyroid cancer or a benign thyroid nodule (not recorded which). Some clones in this sample may be carry-over from other donors' samples. The specimen sequenced was tumor tissue. The rearrangement uses TRBV7-9 and TRBJ1-5; no clear D gene. The CDR3 region is CASSLEAWDQPQHF. CDR3 in DNA: TGTGCCAGCAGCTTAGAAGCGTGGGATCAGCCCCAGCATTTT. Filled out from reference TRBV7-9 and TRBJ1-5, the complete variable domain reads DTGVSQNPRHKITKRGQNVTFRCDPISEHNRLYWYRQTLGQGPEFLTYFQNEAQLEKSRLLSDRFSAERPKGSFSTLEIQRTEQGDSAMYLCASSLEAWDQPQHFGDGTRLSIL.